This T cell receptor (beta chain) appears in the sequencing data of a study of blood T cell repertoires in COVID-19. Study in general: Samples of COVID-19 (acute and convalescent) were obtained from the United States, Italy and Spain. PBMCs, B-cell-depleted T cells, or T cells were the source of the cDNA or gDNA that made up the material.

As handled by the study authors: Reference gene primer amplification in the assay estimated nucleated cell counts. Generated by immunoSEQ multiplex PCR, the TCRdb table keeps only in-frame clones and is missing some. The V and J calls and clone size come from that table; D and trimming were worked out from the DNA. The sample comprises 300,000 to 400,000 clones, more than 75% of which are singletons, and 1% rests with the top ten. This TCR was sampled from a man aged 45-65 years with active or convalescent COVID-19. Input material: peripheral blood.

The CDR3 DNA is TGTGCCACCAGCAGAGCGGAGGGGGGGACTGAAGCTTTCTTT. Its protein is CATSRAEGGTEAFF. This chain uses TRBV15 with TRBJ1-1, with D possibly matching TRBD1 (6 bases). V gave up 1 base and J gave up 5 bases, with 11 bases separating them. Germline values: CDR1 LNHNV, CDR2 YYDKDF (reference sequence). This CDR3 is 14 amino acids long.